This TCR beta chain was captured in a study of cytomegalovirus exposure and HLA in healthy donors. The study's findings and limits: In a later analysis, TCR beta V- and J-gene trimming showed a link to a missense DCLRE1C variant. Earlier analysis looked at TCR beta V segments, and most were productive about 90% or about 30% of the time. Cytomegalovirus association was listed for about 150 TCR beta chains.

Regarding this clone: The antigen remains undetermined.

Participants comprised healthy donors of bone marrow. The junction had 7 bases not matched to a gene; V was cut back by 2 bases and J by 6 bases. CDR3 length: 16 residues. The germline V gene has CDR1 MGHRA and CDR2 YSYEKL. The study ran its PCR with 60 Vbeta and 13 Jbeta primers. This table comes from immunoSEQ multiplex PCR, and its TCRdb copy is limited to in-frame clones, with some not included. The sample yields roughly 190,000 clones, around three quarters seen once. Sequences were obtained from PBMCs. The source of this sequence is a woman aged 25 to 39 in good health and CMV-seropositive. This chain connects TRBV4-1 to TRBJ2-2; TRBD1 agrees at 9 bases. The CDR3 nucleotides are TGCGCCAGCAGCCAACCCGGGACAGGGAAAGCCGGGGAGCTGTTTTTT. The encoded protein is CASSQPGTGKAGELFF.